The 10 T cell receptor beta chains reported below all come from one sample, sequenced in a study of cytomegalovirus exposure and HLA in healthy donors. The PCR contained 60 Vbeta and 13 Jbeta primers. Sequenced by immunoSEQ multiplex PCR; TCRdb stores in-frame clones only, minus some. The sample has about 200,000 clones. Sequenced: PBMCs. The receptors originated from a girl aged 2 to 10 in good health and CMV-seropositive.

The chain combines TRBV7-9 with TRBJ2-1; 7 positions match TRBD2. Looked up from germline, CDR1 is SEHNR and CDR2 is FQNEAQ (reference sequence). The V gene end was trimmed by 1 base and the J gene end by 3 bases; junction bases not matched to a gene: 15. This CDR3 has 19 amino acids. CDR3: CASSLELRTLAGVYNEQFF. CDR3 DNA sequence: TGTGCCAGCAGCTTAGAACTTCGGACTTTGGCGGGAGTCTACAATGAGCAGTTCTTC.

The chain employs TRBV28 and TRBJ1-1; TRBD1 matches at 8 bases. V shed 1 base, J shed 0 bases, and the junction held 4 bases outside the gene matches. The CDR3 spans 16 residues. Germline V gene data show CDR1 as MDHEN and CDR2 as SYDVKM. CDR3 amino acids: CASSLSDRAMNTEAFF. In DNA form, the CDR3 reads TGTGCCAGCAGTTTATCGGACAGGGCCATGAACACTGAAGCTTTCTTT.

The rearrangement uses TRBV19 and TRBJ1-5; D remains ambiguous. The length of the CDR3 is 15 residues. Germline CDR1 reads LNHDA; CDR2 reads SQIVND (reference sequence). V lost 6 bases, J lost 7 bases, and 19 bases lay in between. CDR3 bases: TGTGCCAGTAGCTCCTCCGGAGGGTCCCGGCAGCCCCAGCATTTT. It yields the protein CASSSSGGSRQPQHF.

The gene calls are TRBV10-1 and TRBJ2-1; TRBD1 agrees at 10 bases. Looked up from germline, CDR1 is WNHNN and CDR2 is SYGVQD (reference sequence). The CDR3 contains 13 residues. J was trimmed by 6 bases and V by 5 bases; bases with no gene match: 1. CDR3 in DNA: TGCGCCAGCAGTCGGACAGGGGGCAATGAGCAGTTCTTC. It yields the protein CASSRTGGNEQFF.

The chain's CDR3 is CSVENLAGLSYNEQFF. CDR3 DNA: TGCAGCGTTGAAAACCTAGCGGGACTTTCCTACAATGAGCAGTTCTTC. The V gene is TRBV29-1, the J gene TRBJ2-1, with 9 bases lining up with TRBD2. J gave up 1 base and V 2 bases, and 6 bases lay outside the gene matches. The CDR3 has 16 amino acids. Per germline, CDR1 SQVTM and CDR2 ANQGSEA.

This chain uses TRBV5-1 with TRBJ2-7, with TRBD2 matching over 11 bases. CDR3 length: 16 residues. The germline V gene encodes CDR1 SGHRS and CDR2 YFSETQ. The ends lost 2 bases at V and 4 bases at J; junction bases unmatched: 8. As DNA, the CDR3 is TGCGCCAGCAGCTTCGGAGAGCCTAGCGGGAGGTACGAGCAGTACTTC. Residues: CASSFGEPSGRYEQYF.

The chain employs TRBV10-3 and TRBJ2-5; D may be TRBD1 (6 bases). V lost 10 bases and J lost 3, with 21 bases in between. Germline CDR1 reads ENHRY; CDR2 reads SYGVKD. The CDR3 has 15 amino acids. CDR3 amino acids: CATRPGQLTKETQYF. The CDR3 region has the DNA TGTGCCACCCGGCCTGGACAGCTTACCAAAGAGACCCAGTACTTC.

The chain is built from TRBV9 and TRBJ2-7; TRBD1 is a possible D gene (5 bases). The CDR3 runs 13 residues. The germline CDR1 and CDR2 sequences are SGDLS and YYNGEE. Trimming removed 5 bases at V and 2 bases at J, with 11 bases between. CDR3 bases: TGTGCCAGCAGGGGAACAGGAACCTACGAGCAGTACTTC. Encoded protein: CASRGTGTYEQYF.

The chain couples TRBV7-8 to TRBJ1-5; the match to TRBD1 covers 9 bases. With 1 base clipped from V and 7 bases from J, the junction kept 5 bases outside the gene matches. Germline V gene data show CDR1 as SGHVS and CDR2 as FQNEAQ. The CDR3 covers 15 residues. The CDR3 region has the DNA TGTGCCAGCAGCTTAGTAACAGGGGGCGGGCAGCCCCAGCATTTT. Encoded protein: CASSLVTGGGQPQHF. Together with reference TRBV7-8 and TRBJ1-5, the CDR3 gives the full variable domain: GAGVSQSPRYKVAKRGQDVALRCDPISGHVSLFWYQQALGQGPEFLTYFQNEAQLDKSGLPSDRFFAERPEGSVSTLKIQRTQQEDSAVYLCASSLVTGGGQPQHFGDGTRLSIL.

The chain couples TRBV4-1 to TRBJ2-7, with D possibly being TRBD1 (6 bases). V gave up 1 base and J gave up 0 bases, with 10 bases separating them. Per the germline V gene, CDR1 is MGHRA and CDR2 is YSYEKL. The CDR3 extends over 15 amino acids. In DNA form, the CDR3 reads TGCGCCAGCAGCCAAGGTCAGGGGTCCTCCTACGAGCAGTACTTC. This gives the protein CASSQGQGSSYEQYF.